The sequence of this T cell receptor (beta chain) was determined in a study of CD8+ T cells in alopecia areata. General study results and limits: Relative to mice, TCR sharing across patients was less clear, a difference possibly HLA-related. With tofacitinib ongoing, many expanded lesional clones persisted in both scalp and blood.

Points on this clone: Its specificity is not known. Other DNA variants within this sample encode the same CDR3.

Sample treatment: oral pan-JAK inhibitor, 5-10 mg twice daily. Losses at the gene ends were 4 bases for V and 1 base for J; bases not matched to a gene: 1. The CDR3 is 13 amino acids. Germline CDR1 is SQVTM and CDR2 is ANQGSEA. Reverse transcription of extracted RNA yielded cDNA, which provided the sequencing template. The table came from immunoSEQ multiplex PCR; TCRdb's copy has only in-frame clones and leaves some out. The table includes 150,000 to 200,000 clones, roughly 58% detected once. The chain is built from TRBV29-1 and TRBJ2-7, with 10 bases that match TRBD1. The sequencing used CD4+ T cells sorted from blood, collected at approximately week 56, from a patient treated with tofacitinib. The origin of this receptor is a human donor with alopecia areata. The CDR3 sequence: CSVGTGGSYEQYF. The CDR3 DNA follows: TGCAGCGTTGGGACAGGGGGTTCCTACGAGCAGTACTTC.